One TCR beta chain is described in this entry. This sample is part of a study of blood T cell repertoires in COVID-19. The authors' processing: Estimates of nucleated cell counts were drawn from the amplification of reference gene primers. The repertoire was sequenced with immunoSEQ multiplex PCR; TCRdb's copy has only in-frame clones and lacks some. That table furnishes V, J and clone size, whereas the DNA furnished D and trimming. This table holds more than 250,000 clones, roughly 85% found once. CDR1 and CDR2 (germline): SGHVS, FQNEAQ. The CDR3 length is 15 residues. Trimming left V 7 bases short and J 5 bases short, with 20 bases between.

The sequence derives from a middle-aged man with active or convalescent COVID-19. The chain uses TRBV7-8 and TRBJ2-5, with a weak D call TRBD2 (5 bases). The sequencing input was peripheral blood. The CDR3 protein is CASTLGVRIEETQYF. The CDR3 nucleotides read TGTGCCAGCACCCTCGGGGTCCGGATCGAGGAGACCCAGTACTTC.